This T cell receptor beta chain was recorded in a study of shared clonotypes between healthy human individuals. Study observations and caveats: Estimated richness values were generally larger in naive subsets than in memory subsets. Investigators collected only blood, and repertoires in tissues likely differ.

This CDR3 region has 12 residues. The germline V and J ends were trimmed by 0 bases and 1 base, with 1 base remaining between them. Germline V gives CDR1 PRHDT, CDR2 FYEKMQ (reference sequence). Naive CD8 cells lacked CD45RO, underwent positive selection for CCR7 and left out terminally differentiated effector memory CD45RA+ cells. Profiling relied on immunoSEQ multiplex PCR, and the TCRdb table lists in-frame clones only, not all of them. The table includes 1.5 million to 2.5 million clones, about 95% detected once. As regards this clone: What it binds is not known. One base away lies a much larger clone, so this may be a sequencing read error. Additional DNA sequences in this sample encode the identical CDR3.

Sequenced input: naive CD8+ T cells sorted from blood. This chain uses TRBV13 with TRBJ2-7; D not certain. The sequence came from a man between 18 and 29 years old in good health. The CDR3 loop is CASSLGSYEQYF. In DNA, the CDR3 is TGTGCCAGCAGCTTAGGTTCCTACGAGCAGTACTTC.